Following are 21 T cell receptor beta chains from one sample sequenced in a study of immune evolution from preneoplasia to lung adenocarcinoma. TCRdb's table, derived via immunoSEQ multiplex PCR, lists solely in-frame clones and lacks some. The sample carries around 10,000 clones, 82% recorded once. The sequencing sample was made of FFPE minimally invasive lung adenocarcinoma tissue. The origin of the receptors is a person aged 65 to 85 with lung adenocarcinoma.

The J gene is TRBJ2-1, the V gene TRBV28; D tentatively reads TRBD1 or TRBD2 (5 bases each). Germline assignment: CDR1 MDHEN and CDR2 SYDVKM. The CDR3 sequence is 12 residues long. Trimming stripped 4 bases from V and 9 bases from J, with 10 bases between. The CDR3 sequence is CASSSGTLEQFF. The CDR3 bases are TGTGCCAGCAGTTCTGGGACGCTTGAGCAGTTCTTC.

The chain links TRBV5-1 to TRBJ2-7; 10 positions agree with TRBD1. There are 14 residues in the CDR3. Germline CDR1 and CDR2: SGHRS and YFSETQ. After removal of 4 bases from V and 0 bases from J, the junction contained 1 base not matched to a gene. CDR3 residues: CASSRDRGSYEQYF. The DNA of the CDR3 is TGCGCCAGCAGCAGGGACAGGGGCTCCTACGAGCAGTACTTC.

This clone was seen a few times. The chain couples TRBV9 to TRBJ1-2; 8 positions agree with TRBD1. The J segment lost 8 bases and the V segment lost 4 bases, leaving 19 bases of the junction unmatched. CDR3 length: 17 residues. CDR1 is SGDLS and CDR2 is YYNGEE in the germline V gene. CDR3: CASSLGNRQGLVSGYTF. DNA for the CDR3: TGTGCCAGCAGCCTCGGGAATCGACAGGGGTTGGTGAGCGGCTACACCTTC.

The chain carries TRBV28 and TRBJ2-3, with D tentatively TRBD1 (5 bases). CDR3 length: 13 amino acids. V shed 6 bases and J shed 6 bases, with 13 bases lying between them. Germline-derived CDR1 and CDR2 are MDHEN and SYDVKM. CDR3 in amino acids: CASSPDWGDTQYF. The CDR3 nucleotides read TGTGCCAGCAGCCCCGACTGGGGCGATACGCAGTATTTT.

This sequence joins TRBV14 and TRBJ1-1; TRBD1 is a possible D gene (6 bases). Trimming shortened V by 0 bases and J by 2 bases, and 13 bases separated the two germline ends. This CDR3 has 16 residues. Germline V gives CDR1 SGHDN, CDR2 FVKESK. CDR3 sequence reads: CASSQDRGRINTEAFF. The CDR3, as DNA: TGTGCCAGCAGCCAAGATCGGGGGCGGATTAACACTGAAGCTTTCTTT. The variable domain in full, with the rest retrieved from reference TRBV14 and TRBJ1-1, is EAGVTQFPSHSVIEKGQTVTLRCDPISGHDNLYWYRRVMGKEIKFLLHFVKESKQDESGMPNNRFLAERTGGTYSTLKVQPAELEDSGVYFCASSQDRGRINTEAFFGQGTRLTVV.

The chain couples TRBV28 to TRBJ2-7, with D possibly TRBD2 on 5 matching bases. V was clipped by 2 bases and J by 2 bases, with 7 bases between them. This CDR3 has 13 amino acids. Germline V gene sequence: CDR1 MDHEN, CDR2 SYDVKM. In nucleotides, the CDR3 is TGTGCCAGCAGTTTAATCGGGGCCTACGAGCAGTACTTC. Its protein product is CASSLIGAYEQYF.

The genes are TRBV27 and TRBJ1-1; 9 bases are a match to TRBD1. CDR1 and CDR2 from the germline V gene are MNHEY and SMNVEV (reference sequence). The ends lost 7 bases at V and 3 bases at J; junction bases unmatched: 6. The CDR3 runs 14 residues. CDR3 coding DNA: TGTGCCAGCAAGCAACAGGGGGCTGACACTGAAGCTTTCTTT. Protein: CASKQQGADTEAFF.

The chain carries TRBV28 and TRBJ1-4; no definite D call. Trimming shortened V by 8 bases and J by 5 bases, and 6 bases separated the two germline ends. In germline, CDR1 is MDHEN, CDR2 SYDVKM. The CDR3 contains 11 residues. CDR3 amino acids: CASFRNEKLFF. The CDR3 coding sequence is TGTGCCAGCTTCCGGAATGAAAAACTGTTTTTT.

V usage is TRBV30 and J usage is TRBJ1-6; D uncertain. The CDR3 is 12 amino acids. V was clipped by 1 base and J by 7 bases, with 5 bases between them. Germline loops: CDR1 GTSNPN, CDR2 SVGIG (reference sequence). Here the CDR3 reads CAWSAGNSPLHF. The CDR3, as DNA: TGTGCCTGGAGTGCCGGAAATTCACCCCTCCACTTT.

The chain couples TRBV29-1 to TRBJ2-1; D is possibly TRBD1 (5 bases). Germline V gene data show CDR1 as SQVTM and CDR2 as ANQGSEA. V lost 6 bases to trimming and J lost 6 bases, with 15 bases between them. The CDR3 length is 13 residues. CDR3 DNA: TGCAGCGTCCAGGGTTGGGGAACCAATGAGCAGTTCTTC. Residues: CSVQGWGTNEQFF.

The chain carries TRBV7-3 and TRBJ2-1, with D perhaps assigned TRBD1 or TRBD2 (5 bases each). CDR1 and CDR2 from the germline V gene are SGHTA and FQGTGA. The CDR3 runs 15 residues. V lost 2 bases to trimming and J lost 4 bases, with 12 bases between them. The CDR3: CASSLEGTPYNEQFF. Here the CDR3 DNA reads TGTGCCAGCAGCTTAGAGGGGACCCCATACAATGAGCAGTTCTTC.

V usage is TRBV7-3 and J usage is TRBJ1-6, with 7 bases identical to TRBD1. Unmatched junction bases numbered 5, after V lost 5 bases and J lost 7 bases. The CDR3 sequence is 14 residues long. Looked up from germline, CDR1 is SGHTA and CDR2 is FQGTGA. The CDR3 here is CASSKGQFNSPLHF. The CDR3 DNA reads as TGTGCCAGCAGCAAGGGACAGTTCAATTCACCCCTCCACTTT.

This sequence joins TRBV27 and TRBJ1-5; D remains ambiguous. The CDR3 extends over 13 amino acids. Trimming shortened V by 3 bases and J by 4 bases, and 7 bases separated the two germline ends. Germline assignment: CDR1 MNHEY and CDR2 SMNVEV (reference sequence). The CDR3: CASSLKANQPQHF. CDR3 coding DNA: TGTGCCAGCAGTTTGAAGGCAAATCAGCCCCAGCATTTT.

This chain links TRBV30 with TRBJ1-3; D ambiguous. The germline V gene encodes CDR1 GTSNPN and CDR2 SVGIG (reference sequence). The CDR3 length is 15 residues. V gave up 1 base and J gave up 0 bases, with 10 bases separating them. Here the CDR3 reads CAWSASANSGNTIYF. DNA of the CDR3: TGTGCCTGGAGTGCGTCGGCTAACTCTGGAAACACCATATATTTT. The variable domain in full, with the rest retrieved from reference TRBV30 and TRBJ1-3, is SQTIHQWPATLVQPVGSPLSLECTVEGTSNPNLYWYRQAAGRGLQLLFYSVGIGQISSEVPQNLSASRPQDRQFILSSKKLLLSDSGFYLCAWSASANSGNTIYFGEGSWLTVV.

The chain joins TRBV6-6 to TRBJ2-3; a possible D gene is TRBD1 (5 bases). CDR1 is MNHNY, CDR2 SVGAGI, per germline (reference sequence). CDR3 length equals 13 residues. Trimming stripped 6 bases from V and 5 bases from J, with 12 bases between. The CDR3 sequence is CASRQDSLDTQYF. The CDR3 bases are TGTGCCAGCAGACAAGACAGCCTAGATACGCAGTATTTT.

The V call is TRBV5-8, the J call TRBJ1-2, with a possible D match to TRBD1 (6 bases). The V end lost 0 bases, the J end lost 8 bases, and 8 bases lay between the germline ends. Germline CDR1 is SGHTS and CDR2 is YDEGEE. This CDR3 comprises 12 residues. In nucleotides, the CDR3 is TGTGCCAGCAGCTTGGTTGGGGGCGGCTACACCTTC. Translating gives CASSLVGGGYTF.

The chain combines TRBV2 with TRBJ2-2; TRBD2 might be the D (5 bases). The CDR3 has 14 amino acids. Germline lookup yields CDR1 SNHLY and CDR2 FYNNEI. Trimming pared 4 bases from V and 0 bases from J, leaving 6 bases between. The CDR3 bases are TGTGCCAGCAGTGGAGGGCCGAACACCGGGGAGCTGTTTTTT. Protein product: CASSGGPNTGELFF.

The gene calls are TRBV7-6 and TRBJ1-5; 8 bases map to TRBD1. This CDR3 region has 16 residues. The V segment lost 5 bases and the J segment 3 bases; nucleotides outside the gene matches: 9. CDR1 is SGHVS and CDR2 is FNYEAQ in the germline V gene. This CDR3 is CASSPPPDRVNQPQHF. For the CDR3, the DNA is TGTGCCAGCAGCCCCCCCCCGGACAGGGTCAATCAGCCCCAGCATTTT.

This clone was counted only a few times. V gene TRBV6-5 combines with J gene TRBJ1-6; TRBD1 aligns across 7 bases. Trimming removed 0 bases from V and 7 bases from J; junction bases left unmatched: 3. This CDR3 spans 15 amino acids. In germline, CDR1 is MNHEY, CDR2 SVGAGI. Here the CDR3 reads CASSYSGTENSPLHF. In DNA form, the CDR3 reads TGTGCCAGCAGTTACTCGGGGACAGAGAATTCACCCCTCCACTTT.

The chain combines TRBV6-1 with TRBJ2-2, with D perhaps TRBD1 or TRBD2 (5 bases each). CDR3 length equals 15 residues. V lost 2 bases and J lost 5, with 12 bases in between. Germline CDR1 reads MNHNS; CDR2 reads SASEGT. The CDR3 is CASSEPSRGTGELFF. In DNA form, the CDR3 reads TGTGCCAGCAGTGAACCATCGAGGGGAACCGGGGAGCTGTTTTTT.

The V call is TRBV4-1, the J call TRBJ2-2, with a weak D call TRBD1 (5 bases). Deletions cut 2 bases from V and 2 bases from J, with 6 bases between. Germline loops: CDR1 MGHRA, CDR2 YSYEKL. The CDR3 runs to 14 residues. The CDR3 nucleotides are TGCGCCAGCAGCCAAAGGGGAAACACCGGGGAGCTGTTTTTT. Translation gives CASSQRGNTGELFF.